This is a list of T cell receptor beta chains from one sample in a study of T-cell memory formation after mild COVID-19. A single record per CDR3 protein comes from TCRdb applying MiXCR to the 5' RACE reads. The sample contains hundreds of thousands of distinct CDR3 sequences, roughly 18% of which appear only once. Sequencing input: PBMCs or a T cell subset sorted from them (not recorded which). These receptors were obtained from an adult woman who had mild COVID-19 (a few samples of this study predate the infection). Cell type and time point are not known. Each CDR3 is given with its conserved first and last residue. D genes are given only for firm matches. Size is omitted from some rows. Given values are once, few, many or a class for expanded clones.

v_call	d_call	j_call	clone_size	cdr3_length	cdr3_nt	cdr3_aa
TRBV29-1	.	TRBJ2-7	few	15	TGCAGCGTTGACCAAAGGGTTCGGGGAACCTACGAGCAGTACTTC	CSVDQRVRGTYEQYF
TRBV24-1	TRBD1	TRBJ1-5	.	16	TGTGCCACCAGTGATGCTAGCGGACAGGGTGGCCAGCCCCAGCATTTT	CATSDASGQGGQPQHF
TRBV6-5	.	TRBJ2-7	.	14	TGTGCCAGCACCCGAGGGGACTCTGACAACGAGCAGTACTTC	CASTRGDSDNEQYF
TRBV12-3/TRBV12-4	TRBD1	TRBJ1-1	few	15	TGTGCCAGCAGTTCTCTGGACAGGTCGGTCCGTGAAGCTTTCTTT	CASSSLDRSVREAFF
TRBV3-1	TRBD1	TRBJ2-2	few	17	TGTGCCAGCAGCCCCCGGGACAGATATCGAGGATCGGGGGAGCTGTTTTTT	CASSPRDRYRGSGELFF
TRBV12-3/TRBV12-4	.	TRBJ2-7	few	11	TGTGCCACCGGGACACCCAGAGAGCAGTACTTC	CATGTPREQYF
TRBV24-1	.	TRBJ2-1	few	17	TGTGCCACCAGTGACCGCGCGACAGGCCTTTGGGGGGATGAGCAGTTCTTC	CATSDRATGLWGDEQFF
TRBV11-2	.	TRBJ2-1	few	11	TGTGCCAGCAGCATAATAGATGAGCAGTTCTTC	CASSIIDEQFF
TRBV5-6	TRBD1	TRBJ2-2	.	14	TGTGCCAGCAGCTCACAGGGGCTCACCGGGGAGCTGTTTTTT	CASSSQGLTGELFF
TRBV2	.	TRBJ1-2	.	16	TGTGCCAGCAGTGAAGCGGGGGGGCGTGGGAACTATGGCTACACCTTC	CASSEAGGRGNYGYTF
TRBV12-3/TRBV12-4	.	TRBJ2-2	.	13	TGTGCCAGCGGAACGGGATCCCCCGGGGAGCTGTTTTTT	CASGTGSPGELFF
TRBV12-3/TRBV12-4	.	TRBJ2-1	few	13	TGTGCCAGCAGTTTAGGGGTCCAGCTTGAGCAGTTCTTC	CASSLGVQLEQFF
TRBV6-5	TRBD1	TRBJ2-7	few	13	TGTGCCGCCAGCCCGAGACAGGGCTACGAGCAGTACTTC	CAASPRQGYEQYF
TRBV7-9	TRBD2	TRBJ2-7	many	13	TGTGCCAGCAGCTTAGGACTAGCGAGGGAGCAGTACTTC	CASSLGLAREQYF
TRBV6-5	.	TRBJ1-5	.	13	TGTGCCAGCGGGAGGGGGGGGAATCAGCCCCAGCATTTT	CASGRGGNQPQHF
TRBV3-1	TRBD2	TRBJ2-3	.	15	TGTGCCAGCAGCCTCGGGCGGGGGGGCGGAGATACGCAGTATTTT	CASSLGRGGGDTQYF
TRBV23-1	TRBD1	TRBJ2-5	few	16	TGCGCCAGCAGTCTGGGGTGTGAACAGGGGGCTGAGACCCAGTACTTC	CASSLGCEQGAETQYF
TRBV14	.	TRBJ1-6	.	17	TGTGCCAGCAGCCAAGATTTCGGGGCAACCGGCCGCTCACCCCTCCACTTT	CASSQDFGATGRSPLHF
TRBV11-2	.	TRBJ2-7	few	16	TGTGCCAGCAGCTTATCTACAGGGCTAACAGCCTACGAGCAGTACTTC	CASSLSTGLTAYEQYF
TRBV11-2	TRBD1	TRBJ2-3	.	18	TGTGCCAGCAGCTTAGATCGTCGTTGGGACAGGGCCCCAGATACGCAGTATTTT	CASSLDRRWDRAPDTQYF
TRBV12-3/TRBV12-4	TRBD1	TRBJ2-7	many	12	TGTGCCAGCAGTCCGACAGGGGTCGAGCAGTACTTC	CASSPTGVEQYF
TRBV20-1	.	TRBJ2-5	.	15	TGCAGTGCTAACCTGGGGTGGGGGATCCAAGAGACCCAGTACTTC	CSANLGWGIQETQYF
TRBV7-2	.	TRBJ2-1	.	12	TGTGCCAGCAGCTCCACCCGGGACTTGCAGTTCTTC	CASSSTRDLQFF
TRBV20-1	.	TRBJ1-1	few	11	TGCGGGGGTATTGTGAACACTGAAGCTTTCTTT	CGGIVNTEAFF
TRBV7-8	TRBD2	TRBJ2-1	.	18	TGTGCCAGCAGCCCTAGGACTAGCGGGAGGGCTTCCTCCAATGAGCAGTTCTTC	CASSPRTSGRASSNEQFF
TRBV4-1	TRBD1	TRBJ1-1	.	14	TGCGCCAGCAGCCAAGTTGAGGGACAGGGGGAAGCTTTCTTT	CASSQVEGQGEAFF
TRBV24-1	.	TRBJ1-5	few	14	TGTGCCACCAGTGATTGGGGGAGCAATCAGCCCCAGCATTTT	CATSDWGSNQPQHF
TRBV29-1	TRBD1	TRBJ2-2	.	16	TGCAGCGTTGAATTCCGGGGACAGGGAAACACCGGGGAGCTGTTTTTT	CSVEFRGQGNTGELFF
TRBV29-1	.	TRBJ1-2	few	11	TGCAGCTCCCGGGGGGGAGATGGCTACACCTTC	CSSRGGDGYTF